These 15 T cell receptor beta chains originate from one sample sequenced in a study of response to subunit inactivated influenza vaccine. TCRdb re-derived calls from the RT-PCR reads in MiXCR, one entry per CDR3 protein. The sample lists 500,000 to 600,000 distinct CDR3 sequences, approximately 17% occurring once. Here the sequenced sample was CD4+ T cells sorted from PBMCs, taken less than 30 months after vaccination. The receptor set was obtained from a man between 50 and 69 years old who received an inactivated influenza vaccine.

The chain combines TRBV6-1 with TRBJ2-3; TRBD1 matches at 9 bases. From germline, CDR1 is MNHNS and CDR2 SASEGT. V gave up 5 bases and J gave up 3 bases; unmatched junction bases: 9. This CDR3 spans 16 amino acids. The chain's CDR3 is CASSPRQGVLTDTQYF. As DNA, the CDR3 is TGTGCCAGCAGTCCCAGACAGGGGGTATTGACAGATACGCAGTATTTT.

About this clonotype itself: A junction boundary mismatches the germline segment, possibly from a read error. The chain couples TRBV27 to TRBJ2-1; D remains ambiguous. The CDR3 spans 13 residues. The germline V gene encodes CDR1 MNHEY and CDR2 SMNVEV (reference sequence). The chain's CDR3 is CASSARPISEQSF. CDR3 nucleotides: TGTGCCAGCAGTGCCAGGCCCATAAGCGAGCAGTCCTTC.

This clonotype showed up just a few times. The chain links TRBV10-3 to TRBJ1-3; 7 bases match TRBD1. Germline trimming cut 4 bases from V and 2 bases from J; bases unmatched to any gene: 11. The CDR3 totals 17 residues. The germline CDR1 and CDR2 sequences are ENHRY and SYGVKD. CDR3 sequence (DNA): TGTGCCATCAGTGCTTTATGGACAGGAATGGCTGGAAACACCATATATTTT. Its translation: CAISALWTGMAGNTIYF.

The V and J genes are TRBV20-1 and TRBJ2-5; TRBD2 matches 11 bases. With 5 bases clipped from V and 2 bases from J, the junction kept 1 base outside the gene matches. The CDR3 loop spans 13 amino acids. Looked up from germline, CDR1 is DFQATT and CDR2 is SNEGSKA (reference sequence). CDR3 amino acids: CSASSGGQETQYF. The CDR3 DNA reads TGCAGTGCTTCTAGCGGGGGGCAAGAGACCCAGTACTTC.

This clonotype was seen only a few times. The chain combines TRBV7-8 with TRBJ2-7, with no clear D. V was clipped by 5 bases and J by 0 bases, with 5 bases between them. The CDR3 covers 12 residues. The germline gives CDR1 SGHVS, CDR2 FQNEAQ. The CDR3: CASSPRSYEQYF. The CDR3 coding sequence is TGTGCCAGCAGCCCTCGCTCCTACGAGCAGTACTTC.

V usage is TRBV4-1 and J usage is TRBJ2-2, with 15 bases that match TRBD2. J gave up 5 bases and V 2 bases, and 9 bases lay outside the gene matches. In germline, CDR1 is MGHRA, CDR2 YSYEKL. This CDR3 comprises 19 residues. CDR3 in DNA: TGCGCCAGCAGCCAAATCACGGGACTAGCGGGGGGCCGAACCGGGGAGCTGTTTTTT. Protein: CASSQITGLAGGRTGELFF.

The table lists this clonotype with a few counts. V usage is TRBV20-1 and J usage is TRBJ2-7; TRBD1 agrees at 7 bases. This CDR3 region has 14 residues. Germline V gene lookup returns CDR1 DFQATT and CDR2 SNEGSKA (reference sequence). Trimming removed 5 bases from V and 1 base from J; junction bases left unmatched: 8. This CDR3 is CSAAGTEGSYEQYF. The CDR3 DNA reads TGCAGTGCTGCCGGGACAGAAGGATCCTACGAGCAGTACTTC.

This clonotype appeared a few times. The chain uses TRBV12-3 or TRBV12-4 and TRBJ1-5, with 7 positions matching TRBD1. The CDR3 is made up of 14 amino acids. J gave up 7 bases and V 2 bases, and 5 bases lay outside the gene matches. CDR3 amino acids: CASSLIRDSQPQHF. The CDR3 DNA is TGTGCCAGCAGTTTAATCCGGGACAGCCAGCCCCAGCATTTT.

This chain uses TRBV14 with TRBJ2-3, with unresolved D. Trimming removed 0 bases from V and 13 bases from J, with 11 bases in between. CDR1 is SGHDN, CDR2 FVKESK, per germline. CDR3 length equals 12 residues. In DNA form, the CDR3 reads TGTGCCAGCAGCCAAGATAGTCTAAGGGAGTATTTT. As protein: CASSQDSLREYF.

The chain links TRBV28 to TRBJ2-1, with D hard to call. This CDR3 has 13 residues. Trimming took off 2 bases at V and 7 bases at J, with 9 bases between the two ends. The germline CDR1 and CDR2 sequences are MDHEN and SYDVKM. CDR3 loop: CASSLVTINEQFF. DNA for the CDR3: TGTGCCAGCAGTTTAGTTACTATAAATGAGCAGTTCTTC.

The gene calls are TRBV12-3 or TRBV12-4 and TRBJ2-7, with D possibly being TRBD1 (6 bases). V gave up 3 bases and J gave up 1 base, with 10 bases separating them. The CDR3 runs 14 residues. The CDR3 DNA follows: TGTGCCAGCAGTTTCATGGACAGTTCCTACGAGCAGTACTTC. Encoded protein: CASSFMDSSYEQYF.

This clonotype was picked up a small number of times. This chain connects TRBV5-1 to TRBJ2-7; 10 nucleotides align to TRBD1. Germline CDR1 reads SGHRS; CDR2 reads YFSETQ. The V segment lost 4 bases and the J segment 6 bases; nucleotides outside the gene matches: 10. The CDR3 is 15 residues long. The CDR3, as DNA: TGCGCCAGCAGCACCCGTCCGGGACAGGGGATCGAGCAGTACTTC. Protein sequence: CASSTRPGQGIEQYF.

This clonotype was seen ten or more times. The V gene is TRBV7-8, the J gene TRBJ2-3; no firm D call. CDR3 length: 13 residues. V was pared by 5 bases and J by 4 bases, with 10 bases between. Germline V lookup: CDR1 SGHVS, CDR2 FQNEAQ. CDR3 sequence: CASSPLLPDTQYF. CDR3 coding DNA: TGTGCCAGCAGCCCTCTTCTGCCAGATACGCAGTATTTT.

This clonotype was counted a few times. This rearrangement joins TRBV2 to TRBJ2-2; the D call may be TRBD1 or TRBD2 (6 bases each). Trimming shortened V by 3 bases and J by 0 bases, and 11 bases separated the two germline ends. CDR3 length equals 16 residues. CDR1 and CDR2 (germline): SNHLY, FYNNEI. This chain's CDR3 is CASSERGAPNTGELFF. The CDR3 nucleotides read TGTGCCAGCAGTGAGAGGGGGGCGCCGAACACCGGGGAGCTGTTTTTT.

The sample holds many counts of this clonotype. J is TRBJ1-2 and V is TRBV3-1; D call uncertain. Germline values: CDR1 LGHDT, CDR2 YNNKEL (reference sequence). CDR3 length equals 12 residues. Trimming left V 3 bases short and J 8 bases short, with 10 bases between. The CDR3 DNA follows: TGTGCCAGCAGCCAGCAACGTTCGGGCTACACCTTC. It translates to CASSQQRSGYTF.